What follows are 14 T cell receptor beta chains derived from one specimen sequenced in a study of blood T cell repertoires in COVID-19. Clones were read by immunoSEQ multiplex PCR, and TCRdb kept only the in-frame ones, dropping some. In the table there are 140,000 to 150,000 clones, roughly 80% of which are singletons. Input material: peripheral blood. Receptors originate from a man in his sixties or seventies who had recovered from COVID-19.

This chain links TRBV29-1 with TRBJ1-1, with D possibly being TRBD1 (6 bases). Looked up from germline, CDR1 is SQVTM and CDR2 is ANQGSEA. Trimming took 6 bases from V and 0 from J, leaving 11 bases between them. This CDR3 has 13 residues. For the CDR3, the DNA is TGCAGCGTCCCGGGACAACTGAACACTGAAGCTTTCTTT. Encoded protein: CSVPGQLNTEAFF.

This clone was detected a few times. The V call is TRBV3-1 (or the pseudogene TRBV3-2), the J call TRBJ1-1, with D maybe TRBD1 (5 bases). CDR3 length equals 13 residues. Trimming took off 6 bases at V and 3 bases at J, with 11 bases between the two ends. Germline V lookup: CDR1 LGHDT, CDR2 YNNKEL (reference sequence). CDR3 region: CASRWRGYTEAFF. The CDR3 region has the DNA TGTGCCAGCAGGTGGCGGGGGTACACTGAAGCTTTCTTT.

The rearrangement joins TRBV15 to TRBJ2-5; 7 bases are a match to TRBD2. The CDR3 has 14 amino acids. Losses at the gene ends were 4 bases for V and 4 bases for J; bases not matched to a gene: 6. Germline loops: CDR1 LNHNV, CDR2 YYDKDF (reference sequence). The CDR3 loop reads CATSILAGGETQYF. The CDR3 DNA reads TGTGCCACCAGCATCTTAGCGGGCGGAGAGACCCAGTACTTC. Variable domain in full (rest from reference TRBV15 and TRBJ2-5): DAMVIQNPRYQVTQFGKPVTLSCSQTLNHNVMYWYQQKSSQAPKLLFHYYDKDFNNEADTPDNFQSRRPNTSFCFLDIRSPGLGDTAMYLCATSILAGGETQYFGPGTRLLVL.

This chain uses TRBV11-2 with TRBJ1-6; D not resolved. The CDR3 has 16 residues. Between the trimmed V and J ends, which lost 2 bases and 5 bases, there was a span of 13 bases. Germline CDR1 reads SGHAT; CDR2 reads FQNNGV. The DNA for the CDR3 is TGTGCCAGCAGCTTAATTGGGCAGGAAAATAATTCACCCCTCCACTTT. Translating gives CASSLIGQENNSPLHF.

CDR3 nucleotides: TGTGCCACCAACCCTGTTGGGACAGGGGGCCACACTGAAGCTTTCTTT. Translation gives CATNPVGTGGHTEAFF. J is TRBJ1-1 and V is TRBV19; 12 nucleotides match TRBD1. The germline V gene has CDR1 LNHDA and CDR2 SQIVND (reference sequence). This CDR3 region has 16 residues. V shed 10 bases, J shed 3 bases, and the junction held 12 bases outside the gene matches.

This clone appeared a single time. This sequence joins TRBV11-2 and TRBJ2-7, with TRBD2 matching 13 bases. CDR1 is SGHAT, CDR2 FQNNGV, per germline. This CDR3 has 16 residues. V trimming: 5 bases; J trimming: 4 bases; junction bases outside the gene matches: 8. The CDR3 is CASSVATSGRFYEQYF. The CDR3 DNA reads as TGTGCCAGCAGCGTGGCGACTAGCGGGAGGTTTTACGAGCAGTACTTC.

The chain recombines TRBV18 with TRBJ2-2; 7 bases agree with TRBD2. V was pared by 2 bases and J by 4 bases, with 10 bases of the junction left unmatched. Per germline, CDR1 KGHSH and CDR2 LQKENI. This CDR3 is built from 17 residues. The CDR3 reads CASSPSTGTGGTGELFF. The CDR3 DNA reads TGTGCCAGCTCACCATCAACCGGGACGGGAGGCACCGGGGAGCTGTTTTTT.

This clone was seen a handful of times. CDR3 nucleotide sequence: TGTGCCAGCTCACGGTTCTCAGGGGCGGGACAGGGCACAGATACGCAGTATTTT. Amino acids: CASSRFSGAGQGTDTQYF. V gene TRBV18 combines with J gene TRBJ2-3, with 8 bases that match TRBD1. This CDR3 has 18 residues. Losses at the gene ends were 4 bases for V and 1 base for J; bases not matched to a gene: 13. The V gene's germline CDR1 is KGHSH and CDR2 LQKENI. Looking up the rest from reference TRBV18 and TRBJ2-3 gives the full variable domain: NAGVMQNPRHLVRRRGQEARLRCSPMKGHSHVYWYRQLPEEGLKFMVYLQKENIIDESGMPKERFSAEFPKEGPSILRIQQVVRGDSAAYFCASSRFSGAGQGTDTQYFGPGTRLTVL.

The chain uses TRBV14 and TRBJ1-1, with TRBD1 as a possible D gene (5 bases). The length of the CDR3 is 14 residues. V gave up 1 base and J gave up 2 bases, with 8 bases separating them. Germline assignment: CDR1 SGHDN and CDR2 FVKESK. The CDR3, as DNA: TGTGCCAGCAGCCAAGTCCAGGGAAACACTGAAGCTTTCTTT. This codes for CASSQVQGNTEAFF.

The J gene is TRBJ1-2, the V gene TRBV5-1; 7 nucleotides agree with TRBD1. This CDR3 has 13 amino acids. The V gene end was trimmed by 7 bases and the J gene end by 2 bases; junction bases not matched to a gene: 5. The germline V gene encodes CDR1 SGHRS and CDR2 YFSETQ. The CDR3 protein is CASGKDRNYGYTF. DNA for the CDR3: TGCGCCAGCGGAAAGGACAGGAACTATGGCTACACCTTC.

The chain combines TRBV3-1 (or the pseudogene TRBV3-2) with TRBJ1-6, with 7 bases matching TRBD1. The CDR3 runs to 15 residues. Germline V gives CDR1 LGHDT, CDR2 YNNKEL (reference sequence). V lost 4 bases and J lost 7; bases outside the gene matches: 7. DNA of the CDR3: TGTGCCAGCAGCCGCGGGGACAGCCCAAATTCACCCCTCCACTTT. This sequence encodes CASSRGDSPNSPLHF.

The J gene is TRBJ1-1, the V gene TRBV18; 7 bases line up with TRBD1. V gave up 6 bases and J gave up 1 base; unmatched junction bases: 8. The CDR3 is 15 amino acids. Germline CDR1 reads KGHSH; CDR2 reads LQKENI. The CDR3 DNA is TGTGCCAGCTCCCTCTCCACAGGGGCGAACACTGAAGCTTTCTTT. Protein product: CASSLSTGANTEAFF.

The chain recombines TRBV5-6 with TRBJ2-7; 10 bases fit TRBD2. Germline CDR1 is SGHDT and CDR2 is YYEEEE. This CDR3 region has 16 residues. The V and J ends lost 1 base and 6 bases, in that order; junction bases with no gene match: 10. The CDR3 coding sequence is TGTGCCAGCAGCTTGCATTTGCGACTAGCGGGCCTCGAGCAGTACTTC. Its translation: CASSLHLRLAGLEQYF.

The chain joins TRBV5-6 to TRBJ1-1; 11 positions agree with TRBD1. Per the germline V gene, CDR1 is SGHDT and CDR2 is YYEEEE. The V and J ends lost 8 bases and 5 bases, in that order; junction bases with no gene match: 8. The CDR3 loop spans 14 amino acids. CDR3 sequence reads: CARDRGLFRTEAFF. DNA for the CDR3: TGTGCCAGGGACAGGGGGCTTTTCAGGACTGAAGCTTTCTTT.